This T cell receptor (beta chain) was captured in a study of identical twins. Looked up from germline, CDR1 is DFQATT and CDR2 is SNEGSKA (reference sequence). V was shortened by 2 bases and J by 6 bases, with 14 bases between the two germline ends. The CDR3 covers 13 residues. This clonotype showed up just a few times. One entry per CDR3 protein, called by TCRdb with MiXCR from the 5' RACE reads. The data contain around 490,000 distinct CDR3 sequences, 14% of them singletons. These data were also reused for a study on yellow fever vaccine responses in identical twins.

This sequence was found in a woman aged 18-35 years in good health. The V gene is TRBV20-1, the J gene TRBJ2-7; D is perhaps TRBD2 (5 bases). Sequencing was performed on CD4+ T cells sorted from blood. The DNA of the CDR3 is TGCAGTGCTAGATCGCGTGTTGAGGGCGAGCAGTACTTC. Its translation is CSARSRVEGEQYF.